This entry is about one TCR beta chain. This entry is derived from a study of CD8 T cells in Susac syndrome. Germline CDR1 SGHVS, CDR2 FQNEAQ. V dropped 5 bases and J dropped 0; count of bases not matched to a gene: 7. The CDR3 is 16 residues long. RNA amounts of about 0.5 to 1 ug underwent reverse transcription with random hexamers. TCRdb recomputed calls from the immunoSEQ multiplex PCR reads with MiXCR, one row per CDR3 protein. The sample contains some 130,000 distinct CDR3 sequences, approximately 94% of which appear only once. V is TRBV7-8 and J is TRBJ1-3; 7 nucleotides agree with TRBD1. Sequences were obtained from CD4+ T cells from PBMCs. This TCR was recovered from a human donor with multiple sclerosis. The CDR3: CASSPPDRISGNTIYF. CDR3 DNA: TGTGCCAGCAGCCCCCCGGACAGGATCTCTGGAAACACCATATATTTT.